The clone carrying this T cell receptor (beta chain) was found many times. The time point: persistent/refractory GD, antithyroid drugs over 5 years with positive TRAb. There was RNA extracted from PBMCs, and the TCR library was made from it. This entry comes from a study of regulatory T cells in long-lasting Graves disease. In building TCR beta libraries, iRepertoire HTBI primers were used together with Arm-PCR of CDR3 regions. TCRdb passed the multiplex PCR reads through MiXCR, listing each CDR3 protein once. This table holds some 300,000 distinct CDR3 sequences, under 25% found once. Germline values: CDR1 MDHEN, CDR2 SYDVKM. The CDR3 sequence is 16 residues long. With 6 bases clipped from V and 1 base from J, the junction kept 11 bases outside the gene matches.

This receptor was identified in a female donor with Graves disease. The V and J genes are TRBV28 and TRBJ1-2; 7 bases agree with TRBD1. The sample consisted of peripheral blood mononuclear cells (PBMCs), taken when the disease was refractory, from a patient treated with antithyroid drugs. CDR3 nucleotide sequence: TGTGCCAGCAGCCCGGGCAGGGGGGGACGTAACTATGGCTACACCTTC. Protein sequence: CASSPGRGGRNYGYTF.